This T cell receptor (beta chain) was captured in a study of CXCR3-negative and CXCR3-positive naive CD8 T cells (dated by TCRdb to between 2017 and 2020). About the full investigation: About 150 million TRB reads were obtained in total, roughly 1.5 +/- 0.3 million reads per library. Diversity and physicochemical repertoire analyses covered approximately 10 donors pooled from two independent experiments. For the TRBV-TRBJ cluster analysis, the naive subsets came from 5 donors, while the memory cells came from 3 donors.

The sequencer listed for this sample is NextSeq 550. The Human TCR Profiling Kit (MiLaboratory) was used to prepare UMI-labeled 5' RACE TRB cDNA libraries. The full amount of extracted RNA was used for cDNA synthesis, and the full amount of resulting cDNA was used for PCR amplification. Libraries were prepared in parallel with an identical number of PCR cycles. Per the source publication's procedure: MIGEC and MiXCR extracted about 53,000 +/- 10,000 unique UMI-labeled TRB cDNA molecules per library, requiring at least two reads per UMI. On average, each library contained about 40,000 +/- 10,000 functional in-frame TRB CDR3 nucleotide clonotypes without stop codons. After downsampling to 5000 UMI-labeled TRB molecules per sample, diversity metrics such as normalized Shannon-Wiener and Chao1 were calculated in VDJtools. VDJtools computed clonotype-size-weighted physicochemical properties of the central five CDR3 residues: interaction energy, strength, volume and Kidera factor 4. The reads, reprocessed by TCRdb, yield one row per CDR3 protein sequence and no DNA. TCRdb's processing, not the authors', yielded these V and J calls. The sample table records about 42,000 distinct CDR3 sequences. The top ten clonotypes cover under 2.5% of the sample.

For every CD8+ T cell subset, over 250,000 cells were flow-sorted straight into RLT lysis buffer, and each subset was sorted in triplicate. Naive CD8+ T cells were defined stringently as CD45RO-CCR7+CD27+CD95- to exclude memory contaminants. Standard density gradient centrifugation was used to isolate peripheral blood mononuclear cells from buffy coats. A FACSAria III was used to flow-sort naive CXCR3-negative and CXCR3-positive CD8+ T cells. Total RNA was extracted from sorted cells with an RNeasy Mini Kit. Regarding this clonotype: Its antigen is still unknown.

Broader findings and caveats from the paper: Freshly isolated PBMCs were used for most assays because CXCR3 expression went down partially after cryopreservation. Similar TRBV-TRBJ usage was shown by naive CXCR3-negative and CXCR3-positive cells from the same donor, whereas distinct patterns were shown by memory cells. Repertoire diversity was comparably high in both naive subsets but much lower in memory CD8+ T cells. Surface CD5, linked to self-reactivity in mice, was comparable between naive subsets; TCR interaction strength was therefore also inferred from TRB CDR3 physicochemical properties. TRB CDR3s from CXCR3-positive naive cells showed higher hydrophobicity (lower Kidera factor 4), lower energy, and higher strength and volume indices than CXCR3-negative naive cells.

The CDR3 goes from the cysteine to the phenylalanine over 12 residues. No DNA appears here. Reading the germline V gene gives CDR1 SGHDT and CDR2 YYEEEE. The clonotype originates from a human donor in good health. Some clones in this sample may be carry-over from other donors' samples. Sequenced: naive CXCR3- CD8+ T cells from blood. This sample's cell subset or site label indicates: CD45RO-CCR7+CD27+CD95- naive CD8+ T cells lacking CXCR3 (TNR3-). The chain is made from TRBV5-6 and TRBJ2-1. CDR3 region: CASTYGYNEQFF.